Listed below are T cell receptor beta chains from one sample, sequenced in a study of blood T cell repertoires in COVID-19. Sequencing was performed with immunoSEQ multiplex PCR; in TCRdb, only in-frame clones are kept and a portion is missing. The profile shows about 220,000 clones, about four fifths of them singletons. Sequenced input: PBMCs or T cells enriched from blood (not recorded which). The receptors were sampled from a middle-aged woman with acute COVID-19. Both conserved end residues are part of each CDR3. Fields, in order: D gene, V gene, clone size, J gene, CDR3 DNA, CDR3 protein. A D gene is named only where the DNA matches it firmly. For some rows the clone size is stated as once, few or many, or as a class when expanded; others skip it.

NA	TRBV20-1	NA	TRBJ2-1	TGCAGTGCTAGTCCCTTACTGTTTAGCGGAGACAATGAGCAGTTCTTC	CSASPLLFSGDNEQFF
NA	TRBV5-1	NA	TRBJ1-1	TGCGCCAGCAGTGGAGGGACGGCGAACACTGAAGCTTTCTTT	CASSGGTANTEAFF
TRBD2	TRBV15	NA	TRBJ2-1	TGTGCCACCAGCAGGATCCCTTTCCAGGGAGGGGACAATGAGCAGTTCTTC	CATSRIPFQGGDNEQFF
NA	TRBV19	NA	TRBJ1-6	TGTGCCAGTAGTGTCTCAGCGTCCTCTCCTAATTCACCCCTCCACTTT	CASSVSASSPNSPLHF
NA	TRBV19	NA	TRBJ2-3	TGTGCCAGTAGTTTGACAGCCGGGACTTCTCTCCTGTCGCAGTATTTT	CASSLTAGTSLLSQYF
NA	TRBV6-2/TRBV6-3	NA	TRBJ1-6	TGTGCCAGCAGTGAGGGAGGGCTCCTCCACTTT	CASSEGGLLHF
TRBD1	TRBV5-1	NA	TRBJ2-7	TGCGCCAGCAGCGGACAGGGGGCCGGGGAGCAGTACTTC	CASSGQGAGEQYF
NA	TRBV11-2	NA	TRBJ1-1	TGTGCCAGCAGCTTAGTATCCGCCTCAGGAGCTTTCTTT	CASSLVSASGAFF
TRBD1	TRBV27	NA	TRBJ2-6	TGTGCCAGCAGTTTACAGGGGGCGCCTAGTGGGGCCAACGTCCTGACTTTC	CASSLQGAPSGANVLTF
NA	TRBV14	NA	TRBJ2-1	TGTGCCAGCAGCCATGGGGCCCTTACATTCTCGCCCTACAATGAGCAGTTCTTC	CASSHGALTFSPYNEQFF
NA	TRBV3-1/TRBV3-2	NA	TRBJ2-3	TGTGCCAGCAGCTTCTCCTATACGCAGTATTTT	CASSFSYTQYF
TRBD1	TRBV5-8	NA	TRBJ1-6	TGTGCCAGCAGGTTACAGGGGCACTCTAATTCACCCCTCCACTTT	CASRLQGHSNSPLHF
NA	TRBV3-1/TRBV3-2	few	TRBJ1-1	TGTGCCAGCAGCCAAGCTGGCGAAGCTTTCTTT	CASSQAGEAFF
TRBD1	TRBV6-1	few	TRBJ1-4	TGTGCCAGCAGTGACCAGACAGGGGGGAATGAAAAACTGTTTTTT	CASSDQTGGNEKLFF
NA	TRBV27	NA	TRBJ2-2	TGTGCCAGCAGTCCGGAGAGGCATACGAACACCGGGGAGCTGTTTTTT	CASSPERHTNTGELFF
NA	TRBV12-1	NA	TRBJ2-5	TGTGCCAGCAGCTCCCAGGGAAAGACCCAGTACTTC	CASSSQGKTQYF
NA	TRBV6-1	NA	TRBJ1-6	TGTGCCAGCAGTGGAGGGACATCGAACTCACCCCTCCACTTT	CASSGGTSNSPLHF
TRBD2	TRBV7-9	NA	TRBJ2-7	TGTGCCAGCAGCTTAGCCGACCTAGCGGATGAGCAGTACTTC	CASSLADLADEQYF